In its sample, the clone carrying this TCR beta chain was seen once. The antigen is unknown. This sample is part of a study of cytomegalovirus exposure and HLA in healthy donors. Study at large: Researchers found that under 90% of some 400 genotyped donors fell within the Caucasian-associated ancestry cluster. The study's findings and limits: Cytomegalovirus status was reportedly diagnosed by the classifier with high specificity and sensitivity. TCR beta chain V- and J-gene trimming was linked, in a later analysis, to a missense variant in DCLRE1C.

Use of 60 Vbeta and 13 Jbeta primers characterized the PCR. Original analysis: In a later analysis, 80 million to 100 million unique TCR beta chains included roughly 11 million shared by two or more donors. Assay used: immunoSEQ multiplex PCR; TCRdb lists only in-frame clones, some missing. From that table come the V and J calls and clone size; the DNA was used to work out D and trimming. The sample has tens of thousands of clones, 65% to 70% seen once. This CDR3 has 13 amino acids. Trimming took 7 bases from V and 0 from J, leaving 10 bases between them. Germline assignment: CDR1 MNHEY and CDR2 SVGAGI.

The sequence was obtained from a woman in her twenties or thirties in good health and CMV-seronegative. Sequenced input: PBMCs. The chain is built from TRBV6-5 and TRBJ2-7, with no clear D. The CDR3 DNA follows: TGTGCCAGCATGAGGCAGAGCTCCTACGAGCAGTACTTC. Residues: CASMRQSSYEQYF.